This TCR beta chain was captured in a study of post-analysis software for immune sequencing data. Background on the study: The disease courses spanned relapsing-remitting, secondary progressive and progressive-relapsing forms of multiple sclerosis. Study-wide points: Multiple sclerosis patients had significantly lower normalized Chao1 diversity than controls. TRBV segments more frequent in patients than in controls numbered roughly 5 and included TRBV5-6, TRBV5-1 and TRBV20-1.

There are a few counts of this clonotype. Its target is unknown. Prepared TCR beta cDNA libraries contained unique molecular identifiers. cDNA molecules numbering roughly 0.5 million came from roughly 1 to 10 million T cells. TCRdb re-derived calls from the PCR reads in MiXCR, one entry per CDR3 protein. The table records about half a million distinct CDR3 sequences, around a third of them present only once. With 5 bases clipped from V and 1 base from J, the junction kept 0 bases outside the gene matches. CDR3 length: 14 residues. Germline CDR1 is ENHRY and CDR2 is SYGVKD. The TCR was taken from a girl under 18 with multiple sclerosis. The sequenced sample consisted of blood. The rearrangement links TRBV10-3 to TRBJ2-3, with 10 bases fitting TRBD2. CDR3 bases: TGTGCCATCAGTAGCGGGGGGGGCACAGATACGCAGTATTTT. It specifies CAISSGGGTDTQYF.